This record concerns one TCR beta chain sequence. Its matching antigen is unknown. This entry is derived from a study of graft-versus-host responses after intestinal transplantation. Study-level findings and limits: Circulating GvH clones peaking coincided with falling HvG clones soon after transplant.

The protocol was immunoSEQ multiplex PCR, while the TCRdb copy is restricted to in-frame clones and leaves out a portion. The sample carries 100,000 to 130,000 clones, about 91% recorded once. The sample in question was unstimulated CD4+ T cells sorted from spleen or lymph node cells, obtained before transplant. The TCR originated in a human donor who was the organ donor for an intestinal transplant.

The CDR3 DNA reads TGTGCCAGCTCACCACTGGAGACAGCAAAGAACACTGAAGCTTTCTTT. Its translation is CASSPLETAKNTEAFF. The chain couples TRBV18 to TRBJ1-1; a weak D match, TRBD1 (5 bases). The CDR3 consists of 16 residues. The V gene's germline CDR1 is KGHSH and CDR2 LQKENI. Trimming took 1 base from V and 1 from J, leaving 13 bases between them. The full variable domain, completed using reference TRBV18 and TRBJ1-1, is NAGVMQNPRHLVRRRGQEARLRCSPMKGHSHVYWYRQLPEEGLKFMVYLQKENIIDESGMPKERFSAEFPKEGPSILRIQQVVRGDSAAYFCASSPLETAKNTEAFFGQGTRLTVV.